One and the same sample provided the 13 T cell receptor beta chains below, sequenced in a study of CD8 T cells in ankylosing spondylitis. Study-wide results and caveats: Blood from ankylosing spondylitis patients appeared to carry a characteristic eight-variant TCR beta motif.

No antigen has been identified for these receptors. TCRdb re-called the 5' RACE reads through MiXCR, storing one row per CDR3 protein. The profile shows about 540,000 distinct CDR3 sequences, about 12% of them singletons. Sequencing was done on a sample of blood, either unsorted or a sorted T cell fraction (not recorded which). All receptors derive from a male donor with ankylosing spondylitis.

The V call is TRBV7-2, the J call TRBJ2-5; no clear D. The CDR3 sequence is 14 residues long. The V gene's germline CDR1 is SGHTA and CDR2 FQGNSA. V lost 4 bases to trimming and J lost 1 base, with 10 bases between them. CDR3 nucleotides: TGTGCCAGCAGCTACGGATTGGTCCAAGAGACCCAGTACTTC. Its translation: CASSYGLVQETQYF.

This clonotype came up a few times. The genes are TRBV15 and TRBJ1-2; D gene unclear. The ends were cut back, 0 bases at V and 2 bases at J, with 13 bases in the middle. This CDR3 has 16 residues. Germline V gene data show CDR1 as LNHNV and CDR2 as YYDKDF (reference sequence). CDR3 in amino acids: CATSRDMVPRNYGYTF. CDR3 sequence (DNA): TGTGCCACCAGCAGAGATATGGTGCCACGGAACTATGGCTACACCTTC.

This clonotype occurred a few times. CDR3 loop: CASSLRDQPYRAREQYV. The CDR3 DNA reads TGTGCCAGCAGCTTAAGGGACCAGCCTTACAGGGCTAGGGAGCAGTACGTC. The chain uses TRBV7-7 and TRBJ2-7; D might be TRBD1 (6 bases). Germline V gene lookup returns CDR1 SSHAT and CDR2 FNYEAQ (reference sequence). V lost 2 bases, J lost 7 bases, and 24 bases lay in between. The CDR3 has 17 residues.

This clonotype was seen more than once but under ten times. The CDR3 reads CSARLAGDTQYF. CDR3 bases: TGCAGTGCTAGACTAGCGGGCGATACGCAGTATTTT. This chain uses TRBV20-1 with TRBJ2-3; 8 nucleotides match TRBD2. The CDR3 is made up of 12 amino acids. The germline V gene encodes CDR1 DFQATT and CDR2 SNEGSKA (reference sequence). Trimming removed 2 bases from V and 6 bases from J; junction bases left unmatched: 1.

This chain joins TRBV20-1 and TRBJ2-3; 12 bases are shared with TRBD2. Trimming took 5 bases from V and 0 from J; bases not matched to a gene: 3. Germline V gene lookup returns CDR1 DFQATT and CDR2 SNEGSKA (reference sequence). The CDR3 runs to 15 residues. The CDR3 sequence is CSAAGTSGSTDTQYF. In nucleotides, the CDR3 is TGCAGTGCTGCGGGGACTAGCGGGAGCACAGATACGCAGTATTTT.

This clonotype turned up a few times. A much bigger clone sits one base away, suggesting this may be a read error. The chain has TRBV12-3 or TRBV12-4 and TRBJ2-1; TRBD2 agrees at 7 bases. The CDR3 consists of 18 residues. CDR3 nucleotides: TGTACCAGCAGTTTAGTGAGCGGGGTACTTTTCTCCTACAATGAGCAGTTCTTC. It is translated as CTSSLVSGVLFSYNEQFF.

V and J are TRBV29-1 and TRBJ1-3; 7 bases agree with TRBD1. CDR1 is SQVTM and CDR2 is ANQGSEA in the germline V gene. CDR3 length: 12 amino acids. V shed 7 bases and J 4 bases; nucleotides not matched to a gene: 4. CDR3: CSGQGAGNTIYF. DNA for the CDR3: TGCAGCGGACAGGGAGCGGGAAACACCATATATTTT. Supplemented by reference TRBV29-1 and TRBJ1-3, the full variable domain reads SAVISQKPSRDICQRGTSLTIQCQVDSQVTMMFWYRQQPGQSLTLIATANQGSEATYESGFVIDKFPISRPNLTFSTLTVSNMSPEDSSIYLCSGQGAGNTIYFGEGSWLTVV.

This rearrangement joins TRBV12-3 or TRBV12-4 to TRBJ2-1; D possibly matches TRBD1 or TRBD2 (5 bases each). CDR3 length: 14 residues. Trimming shortened V by 2 bases and J by 5 bases, and 10 bases separated the two germline ends. The CDR3 is CASSLWGKHNEQFF. The CDR3 DNA is TGTGCCAGCAGTTTATGGGGGAAACACAATGAGCAGTTCTTC.

The chain employs TRBV3-1 and TRBJ1-6; D not certain. V was shortened by 1 base and J by 6 bases, with 16 bases between the two germline ends. The CDR3 has 17 amino acids. Germline values: CDR1 LGHDT, CDR2 YNNKEL (reference sequence). CDR3 in amino acids: CASSQGSSRTSNSPLHF. Written as DNA, the CDR3 is TGTGCCAGCAGCCAAGGTTCCTCCCGGACCAGTAATTCACCCCTCCACTTT.

This clonotype appeared a few times. V usage is TRBV12-3 or TRBV12-4 and J usage is TRBJ1-2; no clear D. The V end lost 0 bases, the J end lost 4 bases, and 12 bases lay between the germline ends. CDR3 size: 15 residues. The CDR3, as DNA: TGTGCCAGCAGTTTAGCGTGGGGTTCTAGCTATGGCTACACCTTC. Its translation: CASSLAWGSSYGYTF.

This clonotype was recorded a few times. The rearrangement links TRBV19 to TRBJ2-1; a possible D gene is TRBD1 (7 bases). From germline, CDR1 is LNHDA and CDR2 SQIVND (reference sequence). This CDR3 contains 15 residues. Trimming pared 6 bases from V and 8 bases from J, leaving 20 bases between. In DNA form, the CDR3 reads TGTGCCAGTAGGGGACAGTGGGCGGGATTTCATGAGCAGTTCTTC. It specifies CASRGQWAGFHEQFF. Complete variable domain (other parts from reference TRBV19 and TRBJ2-1): DGGITQSPKYLFRKEGQNVTLSCEQNLNHDAMYWYRQDPGQGLRLIYYSQIVNDFQKGDIAEGYSVSREKKESFPLTVTSAQKNPTAFYLCASRGQWAGFHEQFFGPGTRLTVL.

V gene TRBV20-1 combines with J gene TRBJ2-4, with 13 positions matching TRBD2. The CDR3 length is 13 residues. V gave up 5 bases and J gave up 8 bases; unmatched junction bases: 3. Germline loops: CDR1 DFQATT, CDR2 SNEGSKA (reference sequence). Written as DNA, the CDR3 is TGCAGTGCTCGGACTAGCGGGAGAGACATTCAGTACTTC. Residues: CSARTSGRDIQYF.

This chain joins TRBV3-1 and TRBJ2-5, with 9 bases aligning to TRBD2. CDR1 LGHDT and CDR2 YNNKEL come from the germline V gene (reference sequence). The ends lost 0 bases at V and 3 bases at J; junction bases unmatched: 5. The CDR3 totals 16 residues. CDR3 region: CASSQDASGIKETQYF. The CDR3 nucleotides are TGTGCCAGCAGCCAAGATGCTAGCGGGATTAAAGAGACCCAGTACTTC.